This TCR beta chain appears in the sequencing data of a study of metastatic and nonmetastatic thyroid tumors. Overall study: Repertoire data that came from the blood and tumor or nodule tissue of malignant and benign thyroid patients were compared.

Turning to this clone: Its target is unknown.

No treatment of any kind had been given to any patient before thyroid surgery. In the authors' methods: Researchers built a distant-metastasis classifier for papillary thyroid cancer that drew on CDR3 differences across clinicopathological groups. MiXCR reprocessed the PCR reads for TCRdb. The V and J calls reflect TCRdb's pipeline rather than the authors' work. The sample yields 40,000 or so clones, roughly 12% seen once. General study points: Across blood and tumor, TCR beta diversity in malignant thyroid tumors was reportedly significantly higher than in benign nodules.

Germline CDR1 SGHRS, CDR2 YFSETQ. This CDR3 has 13 residues. V was trimmed by 4 bases and J by 5 bases, leaving 13 bases between them. This chain links TRBV5-1 with TRBJ2-7, with D possibly TRBD1 on 6 matching bases. This clonotype originated in a female donor with papillary thyroid cancer or a benign thyroid nodule (not recorded which). Some clones in this sample may be carry-over from other donors' samples. What was sequenced was blood. The CDR3 DNA reads TGCGCCAGCAGCAGCAGGGGCGTGGACGAGCAGTACTTC. It codes for CASSSRGVDEQYF.